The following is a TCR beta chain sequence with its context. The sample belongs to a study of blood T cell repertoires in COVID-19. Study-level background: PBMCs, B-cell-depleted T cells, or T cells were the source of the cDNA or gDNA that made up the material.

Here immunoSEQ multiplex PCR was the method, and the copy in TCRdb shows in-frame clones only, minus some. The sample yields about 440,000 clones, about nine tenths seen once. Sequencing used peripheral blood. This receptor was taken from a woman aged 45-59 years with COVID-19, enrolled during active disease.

CDR3 nucleotide sequence: TGTGCCAGCAGTGAAGGGGCGCGGACTGAAGCTTTCTTT. Translated, it gives CASSEGARTEAFF. The chain couples TRBV25-1 to TRBJ1-1, with D maybe TRBD1 (5 bases). Trimming pared 2 bases from V and 5 bases from J, leaving 9 bases between. The germline CDR1 and CDR2 sequences are MGHDK and SYGVNS. The CDR3 is 13 amino acids. Full variable domain (outside the CDR3, taken from reference TRBV25-1 and TRBJ1-1): EADIYQTPRYLVIGTGKKITLECSQTMGHDKMYWYQQDPGMELHLIHYSYGVNSTEKGDLSSESTVSRIRTEHFPLTLESARPSHTSQYLCASSEGARTEAFFGQGTRLTVV.